The T cell receptor beta chain described here comes from a study of T cell responses to AZD1222 COVID-19 vaccine. General study results and limits: Sampling captured repertoires only after the peak T cell response. Most donors were white British and more were female, and clonal diversity was possibly underestimated.

Notes on this clone: Its matching antigen is unknown.

The table came from immunoSEQ multiplex PCR; TCRdb's copy has only in-frame clones and leaves some out. The sample lists around 160,000 clones, approximately 90% occurring once. Specimen: peripheral blood, collected on day 0 of AZD1222 vaccination. The origin of this receptor is an adult in good health.

The CDR3 DNA reads as TGTGCCAGCAGCAAAGAGGGGACGGGGGGAGAGACCCAGTACTTC. It specifies CASSKEGTGGETQYF. The chain carries TRBV21-1 and TRBJ2-5; the table's TRBD2 call for D was not verified on the DNA. TRBV21-1 is flagged as a pseudogene. This CDR3 comprises 15 residues.